The TCR beta chain under discussion was sequenced for a study of control samples from healthy donors and cancer patients. The data were produced by immunoSEQ multiplex PCR, yet TCRdb's version contains in-frame clones alone and is incomplete. This table holds about 110,000 clones, about nine tenths found once. This clonotype originated in a human donor in good health. The donor label of this sample is uncertain. Material: blood.

The CDR3 spells CASSRTGSGTEAFF. The CDR3 DNA sequence: TGTGCCAGCAGCCGGACAGGGAGCGGCACTGAAGCTTTCTTT. The genes are TRBV27 and TRBJ1-1, with TRBD1 matching 8 bases. This CDR3 spans 14 amino acids. J was trimmed by 4 bases and V by 6 bases; bases with no gene match: 7. Germline assignment: CDR1 MNHEY and CDR2 SMNVEV (reference sequence).